A selection of T cell receptor beta chains follows, all from one sample in a study of molecular identifiers for immune sequencing clone quantification. TCRdb re-called the PCR reads through MiXCR, storing one row per CDR3 protein. There are under 85,000 distinct CDR3 sequences in the sample; less than 20% occur only once, and over 1.2% lies in the top ten. Sequencing used naive CD8+ T cells from blood, with Jurkat cell RNA spiked in. The receptor set was obtained from a human donor in good health. Some libraries in this study had Jurkat cell RNA spiked in. Both conserved end residues are part of each CDR3. Each record gives: D gene, clone size, V gene, J gene, CDR3 protein, CDR3 DNA. The D gene is left open where the match is weak. Some rows have no size entry. The others give once, few or many, or a class for an expanded clone.

TRBD1,-,TRBV27,TRBJ2-7,CARSRGTGGMWGQYF,TGTGCCCGCAGCCGAGGGACAGGGGGGATGTGGGGGCAGTACTTC
-,many,TRBV11-2,TRBJ2-1,CASRGYGNEQFF,TGTGCCAGCAGGGGATATGGCAATGAGCAGTTCTTC
TRBD2,many,TRBV20-1,TRBJ2-3,CSARELAGSTDTQYF,TGCAGTGCTAGAGAACTAGCGGGAAGCACAGATACGCAGTATTTT
-,many,TRBV10-3,TRBJ2-4,CAISEAGTAKNIQYF,TGTGCCATCAGTGAGGCGGGAACGGCCAAAAACATTCAGTACTTC
-,many,TRBV28,TRBJ2-7,CASSFSGYEQYF,TGTGCCAGCAGTTTCTCCGGCTACGAGCAGTACTTC
-,-,TRBV5-1,TRBJ2-7,CASSLAGNLDEQYF,TGCGCCAGCAGCTTGGCAGGGAATCTGGACGAGCAGTACTTC
-,few,TRBV2,TRBJ2-7,CASSADGGSYEQYF,TGTGCCAGCAGTGCGGACGGCGGCTCATACGAGCAGTACTTC
TRBD2,few,TRBV12-3/TRBV12-4,TRBJ2-1,CASSPGTSGSKADEQFF,TGTGCCAGCAGCCCTGGGACTAGCGGGAGTAAGGCGGATGAGCAGTTCTTC
-,-,TRBV7-6,TRBJ2-1,CASSNLRDSGNEQFF,TGTGCCAGCAGCAACCTCCGGGACTCCGGGAATGAGCAGTTCTTC
-,-,TRBV2,TRBJ1-1,CASSEWAANTEAFF,TGTGCCAGCAGTGAATGGGCCGCGAACACTGAAGCTTTCTTT
-,many,TRBV7-9,TRBJ2-5,CASSLVRSQETQYF,TGTGCCAGCAGCTTAGTACGATCCCAAGAGACCCAGTACTTC
TRBD2,many,TRBV7-8,TRBJ2-1,CASSGPPPRTSEDNEQFF,TGTGCCAGCAGCGGTCCCCCTCCGCGGACTAGCGAAGACAATGAGCAGTTCTTC
-,few,TRBV19,TRBJ2-2,CASSRVQFPPTGELFF,TGTGCCAGTAGTAGGGTGCAATTCCCTCCCACCGGGGAGCTGTTTTTT
TRBD2,many,TRBV2,TRBJ2-1,CASSEFASGSDEQFF,TGTGCCAGCAGTGAATTCGCTAGCGGGAGTGATGAGCAGTTCTTC
TRBD2,-,TRBV5-6,TRBJ2-5,CASRAGRASGFGETQYF,TGTGCCAGCAGGGCCGGGAGGGCTAGCGGCTTTGGGGAGACCCAGTACTTC
TRBD1,few,TRBV15,TRBJ2-1,CATSRDQGAMEDNEQFF,TGTGCCACCAGCAGAGACCAGGGGGCTATGGAGGACAATGAGCAGTTCTTC
TRBD1,many,TRBV28,TRBJ2-7,CATSPGTEAFLYEQYF,TGTGCCACCTCTCCGGGGACAGAAGCATTTCTATACGAGCAGTACTTC
-,-,TRBV10-3,TRBJ2-7,CAISESQGNEQYF,TGTGCCATCAGTGAGTCGCAGGGGAACGAGCAGTACTTC
-,many,TRBV4-1,TRBJ2-7,CASSQGGLVAYEQYF,TGCGCCAGCAGCCAAGGGGGGCTAGTTGCCTACGAGCAGTACTTC
TRBD2,once,TRBV11-2,TRBJ2-1,CASSLILTSGKVEQFF,TGTGCCAGCAGCTTAATCCTTACTAGCGGGAAGGTTGAGCAGTTCTTC
TRBD1,few,TRBV12-3/TRBV12-4,TRBJ2-1,CASSPTGKSSYNEQFF,TGTGCCAGCAGTCCGACAGGGAAAAGCTCCTACAATGAGCAGTTCTTC
-,many,TRBV15,TRBJ2-7,CATSSSTLIGSLTYEQYF,TGTGCCACCAGCTCCTCGACATTAATTGGCAGCCTAACCTACGAGCAGTACTTC
-,-,TRBV2,TRBJ1-1,CASVEGNTEAFF,TGTGCCAGCGTTGAGGGGAACACTGAAGCTTTCTTT
-,many,TRBV7-9,TRBJ2-5,CASSLTIDYQETQYF,TGTGCCAGCAGCTTAACGATAGACTACCAAGAGACCCAGTACTTC
-,few,TRBV27,TRBJ2-1,CASSLLEGDNEQFF,TGTGCCAGCAGTCTCCTGGAGGGAGACAATGAGCAGTTCTTC
-,many,TRBV7-9,TRBJ1-4,CASSLGPATNEKLFF,TGTGCCAGCAGCTTAGGTCCGGCAACTAATGAAAAACTGTTTTTT
-,many,TRBV27,TRBJ1-6,CASSLSLGSPLHF,TGTGCCAGCAGTTTATCGCTCGGTTCACCCCTCCACTTT
TRBD2,-,TRBV27,TRBJ2-7,CASSPGRSYERYF,TGTGCCAGCAGTCCCGGGAGGTCCTACGAGCGGTACTTC
TRBD2,few,TRBV6-1,TRBJ2-1,CASSEARLAGPWYEQFF,TGTGCCAGCAGTGAAGCAAGGCTAGCGGGACCTTGGTATGAGCAGTTCTTC
-,many,TRBV19,TRBJ1-1,CASSIGPSEAFF,TGTGCCAGTAGTATAGGCCCCAGTGAAGCTTTCTTT
-,many,TRBV6-6,TRBJ2-1,CASSYLGGYNEQFF,TGTGCCAGCAGTTACTTGGGGGGTTACAATGAGCAGTTCTTC
TRBD2,-,TRBV9,TRBJ2-1,CASSVEGGGLGYNEQFF,TGTGCCAGCAGCGTAGAGGGGGGGGGACTAGGCTACAATGAGCAGTTCTTC
-,few,TRBV12-3/TRBV12-4,TRBJ2-7,CASTKWNVSYEQYF,TGTGCCAGCACCAAGTGGAACGTATCCTACGAGCAGTACTTC
-,few,TRBV7-2,TRBJ1-5,CASSLFPNSNQPQHF,TGTGCCAGCAGCTTGTTTCCAAATAGCAATCAGCCCCAGCATTTT
TRBD1,many,TRBV7-9,TRBJ2-3,CASSLSSGTGGYTDTQYF,TGTGCCAGCAGCTTATCGTCGGGGACAGGGGGCTACACAGATACGCAGTATTTT
-,few,TRBV2,TRBJ2-3,CASSESLTDTQYF,TGTGCCAGCAGTGAATCCCTCACAGATACGCAGTATTTT
-,many,TRBV5-1,TRBJ1-1,CASSLGSDLSEAFF,TGCGCCAGCAGCTTGGGGTCCGACCTTTCTGAAGCTTTCTTT
TRBD2,many,TRBV7-3,TRBJ2-1,CASSPTGGGGSPNEQFF,TGTGCCAGCAGCCCCACCGGTGGGGGAGGGAGCCCCAATGAGCAGTTCTTC
-,many,TRBV7-6,TRBJ2-3,CASSLRWERRGGTQYF,TGTGCCAGCAGCCTCCGGTGGGAGCGGAGGGGGGGTACGCAGTATTTT
-,many,TRBV10-1,TRBJ2-3,CASSEVEAGPLTDTQYF,TGCGCCAGCAGTGAGGTGGAGGCAGGGCCGTTGACAGATACGCAGTATTTT
-,many,TRBV4-3,TRBJ2-7,CASSQDYRGEQYF,TGCGCCAGCAGCCAAGATTATAGGGGCGAGCAGTACTTC
-,many,TRBV12-3/TRBV12-4,TRBJ1-1,CASSSRDPMNTEAFF,TGTGCCAGCAGTTCCCGGGACCCCATGAACACTGAAGCTTTCTTT
TRBD1,many,TRBV29-1,TRBJ2-7,CSVRTGDSYEQYF,TGCAGCGTGAGGACAGGCGACTCCTACGAGCAGTACTTC
TRBD1,-,TRBV27,TRBJ1-5,CASSSQGGFQPQHF,TGTGCCAGCAGTTCGCAGGGGGGTTTTCAGCCCCAGCATTTT
TRBD2,few,TRBV7-3,TRBJ2-1,CASSLGTSGSVEQFF,TGTGCCAGCAGCTTAGGGACTAGCGGGAGCGTTGAGCAGTTCTTC
TRBD1,many,TRBV18,TRBJ2-7,CASSPTDRGGSEQYF,TGTGCCAGCTCACCCACGGACAGGGGGGGATCGGAGCAGTACTTC
-,-,TRBV10-2,TRBJ2-7,CASSQTGKQYF,TGCGCCAGCAGCCAAACAGGGAAGCAGTACTTC
-,many,TRBV20-1,TRBJ2-5,CSARKRQENQETQHF,TGCAGTGCTAGAAAGAGACAGGAAAACCAAGAGACCCAGCACTTC
TRBD2,many,TRBV7-9,TRBJ2-1,CASSAASGRANEQFF,TGTGCCAGCAGCGCTGCGAGCGGGAGGGCCAATGAGCAGTTCTTC
-,-,TRBV6-2/TRBV6-3,TRBJ2-7,CASSWTAGTGGYEQYF,TGTGCCAGCAGTTGGACAGCAGGTACGGGAGGTTACGAGCAGTACTTC
TRBD1,many,TRBV19,TRBJ1-5,CASSWTGQASNQPQHF,TGTGCCAGTAGTTGGACGGGACAGGCGAGCAATCAGCCCCAGCATTTT
-,many,TRBV7-9,TRBJ2-7,CASSVPGVYEQYF,TGTGCCAGCAGCGTCCCAGGGGTCTACGAGCAGTACTTC
-,many,TRBV11-2,TRBJ1-5,CASSEGPGQPQHF,TGTGCCAGCAGCGAGGGGCCAGGACAGCCCCAGCATTTT
TRBD2,few,TRBV10-1,TRBJ2-1,CASSPGLAGGSYNEQFF,TGCGCCAGCAGCCCGGGACTAGCGGGAGGCTCCTACAATGAGCAGTTCTTC
-,many,TRBV24-1,TRBJ2-1,CATSDPGLQEGSSYNEQFF,TGTGCCACCAGTGACCCCGGCCTACAGGAGGGTAGCTCCTACAATGAGCAGTTCTTC
TRBD1,many,TRBV7-2,TRBJ1-5,CASSSVTGVGQPQHF,TGTGCCAGCAGCTCCGTGACAGGGGTCGGACAGCCCCAGCATTTT
-,many,TRBV28,TRBJ2-3,CASSLGAIQTDTQYF,TGTGCCAGCAGTTTGGGTGCGATACAGACAGATACGCAGTATTTT
TRBD2,many,TRBV4-1,TRBJ2-3,CASSQEGLASGRATDTQYF,TGCGCCAGCAGCCAAGAAGGGTTAGCTAGCGGGAGGGCCACAGATACGCAGTATTTT